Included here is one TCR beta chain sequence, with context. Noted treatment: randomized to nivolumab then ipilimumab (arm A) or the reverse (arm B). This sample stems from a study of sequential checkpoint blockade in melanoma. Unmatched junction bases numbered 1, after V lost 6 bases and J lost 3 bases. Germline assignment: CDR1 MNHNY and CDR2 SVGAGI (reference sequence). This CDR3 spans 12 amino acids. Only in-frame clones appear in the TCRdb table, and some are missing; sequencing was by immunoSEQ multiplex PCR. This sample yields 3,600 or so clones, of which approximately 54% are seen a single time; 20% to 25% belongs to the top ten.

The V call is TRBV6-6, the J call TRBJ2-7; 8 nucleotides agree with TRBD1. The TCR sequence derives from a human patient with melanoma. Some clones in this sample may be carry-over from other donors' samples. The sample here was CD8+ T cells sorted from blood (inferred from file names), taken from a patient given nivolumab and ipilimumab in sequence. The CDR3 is CASRDRDYEQYF. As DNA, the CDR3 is TGTGCCAGCAGGGACAGGGACTACGAGCAGTACTTC.